This is a list of T cell receptor beta chains from one sample in a study of blood T cell repertoires in COVID-19. Only in-frame clones appear in the TCRdb table, and some are missing; sequencing was by immunoSEQ multiplex PCR. The sample includes approximately 250,000 clones, 65% to 90% seen only once; the top ten take approximately 5%. Sequencing was carried out using peripheral blood. Every receptor here comes from a man in his fifties with COVID-19, enrolled during active disease. Each CDR3 is given with its conserved first and last residue. The D gene is left open where the match is weak. Clone size is shown for a subset of rows, as once, few, many or a class of expanded clone.

clone size: few; CDR3 length: 16; J gene: TRBJ2-5; V gene: TRBV5-5; D gene: NA; CDR3 protein: CASSLLGTKGEETQYF; CDR3 DNA: TGTGCCAGCAGCTTACTCGGGACGAAGGGGGAAGAGACCCAGTACTTC
clone size: NA; CDR3 length: 18; J gene: TRBJ2-1; V gene: TRBV4-1; D gene: TRBD2; CDR3 protein: CASSPGLERGGRYNEQFF; CDR3 DNA: TGCGCCAGCAGCCCAGGACTGGAGCGGGGGGGCCGATACAATGAGCAGTTCTTC
clone size: NA; CDR3 length: 14; J gene: TRBJ1-2; V gene: TRBV2; D gene: TRBD1; CDR3 protein: CASSRLQGNYGYTF; CDR3 DNA: TGTGCCAGCAGCCGATTACAGGGGAACTATGGCTACACCTTC
clone size: few; CDR3 length: 16; J gene: TRBJ1-1; V gene: TRBV2; D gene: TRBD1; CDR3 protein: CASSRDRGKGNTEAFF; CDR3 DNA: TGTGCCAGCAGCCGGGACAGGGGAAAAGGGAACACTGAAGCTTTCTTT
clone size: few; CDR3 length: 13; J gene: TRBJ1-1; V gene: TRBV5-1; D gene: NA; CDR3 protein: CASSSNGFREAFF; CDR3 DNA: TGCGCCAGCAGCTCAAACGGGTTCCGTGAAGCTTTCTTT
clone size: few; CDR3 length: 14; J gene: TRBJ1-5; V gene: TRBV7-2; D gene: NA; CDR3 protein: CASSSRAGNQPQHF; CDR3 DNA: TGTGCCAGCAGCTCCAGGGCCGGGAATCAGCCCCAGCATTTT
clone size: NA; CDR3 length: 16; J gene: TRBJ1-5; V gene: TRBV4-2; D gene: TRBD1; CDR3 protein: CASSLLPGTGYQPQHF; CDR3 DNA: TGTGCCAGCAGCCTATTACCCGGGACAGGGTATCAGCCCCAGCATTTT
clone size: NA; CDR3 length: 11; J gene: TRBJ1-1; V gene: TRBV4-1; D gene: NA; CDR3 protein: CASSQGRDHFF; CDR3 DNA: TGCGCCAGCAGCCAAGGGAGGGATCATTTCTTT
clone size: NA; CDR3 length: 12; J gene: TRBJ2-5; V gene: TRBV7-9; D gene: NA; CDR3 protein: CASSFPGETQYF; CDR3 DNA: TGTGCCAGCAGCTTTCCCGGAGAGACCCAGTACTTC
clone size: few; CDR3 length: 19; J gene: TRBJ2-7; V gene: TRBV6-2/TRBV6-3; D gene: NA; CDR3 protein: CASSTQGHTLLYSSYEQYF; CDR3 DNA: TGTGCCAGCAGTACTCAGGGACACACTCTCCTCTATAGCTCCTACGAGCAGTACTTC
clone size: NA; CDR3 length: 15; J gene: TRBJ1-5; V gene: TRBV27; D gene: TRBD1; CDR3 protein: CASSLGQGLSQPQHF; CDR3 DNA: TGTGCCAGCAGTTTAGGACAGGGTCTCAGTCAGCCCCAGCATTTT
clone size: NA; CDR3 length: 9; J gene: TRBJ2-5; V gene: TRBV23-1; D gene: NA; CDR3 protein: CASSTGRYF; CDR3 DNA: TGCGCCAGCTCGACAGGTCGCTACTTC
clone size: NA; CDR3 length: 13; J gene: TRBJ2-1; V gene: TRBV3-1/TRBV3-2; D gene: NA; CDR3 protein: CASSQDHYNEQFF; CDR3 DNA: TGTGCCAGCAGCCAAGATCACTACAATGAGCAGTTCTTC
clone size: NA; CDR3 length: 14; J gene: TRBJ1-4; V gene: TRBV11-2; D gene: TRBD1; CDR3 protein: CASSAGTVDEKLFF; CDR3 DNA: TGTGCCAGCAGTGCCGGGACAGTCGATGAAAAACTGTTTTTT
clone size: NA; CDR3 length: 17; J gene: TRBJ1-3; V gene: TRBV5-1; D gene: NA; CDR3 protein: CASSLAYGGSSGNTIYF; CDR3 DNA: TGCGCCAGCAGCTTGGCCTATGGGGGCTCCTCTGGAAACACCATATATTTT
clone size: few; CDR3 length: 14; J gene: TRBJ2-7; V gene: TRBV5-8; D gene: TRBD1; CDR3 protein: CASSSRDSSYEQYF; CDR3 DNA: TGTGCCAGCAGCTCCCGGGACAGCTCCTACGAGCAGTACTTC
clone size: NA; CDR3 length: 13; J gene: TRBJ2-7; V gene: TRBV7-9; D gene: NA; CDR3 protein: CASSFQEDYEQYF; CDR3 DNA: TGTGCCAGCAGCTTTCAGGAGGACTACGAGCAGTACTTC
clone size: NA; CDR3 length: 15; J gene: TRBJ2-1; V gene: TRBV28; D gene: NA; CDR3 protein: CASSFVRVIYNEQFF; CDR3 DNA: TGTGCCAGCAGTTTTGTCAGGGTCATTTACAATGAGCAGTTCTTC
clone size: NA; CDR3 length: 13; J gene: TRBJ2-2; V gene: TRBV11-1; D gene: NA; CDR3 protein: CASSLVRTGELFF; CDR3 DNA: TGTGCCAGCAGCTTAGTCCGCACCGGGGAGCTGTTTTTT
clone size: NA; CDR3 length: 10; J gene: TRBJ2-7; V gene: TRBV2; D gene: NA; CDR3 protein: CASSFSEQYF; CDR3 DNA: TGTGCCAGCAGTTTCAGTGAGCAGTACTTC
clone size: NA; CDR3 length: 14; J gene: TRBJ1-6; V gene: TRBV28; D gene: NA; CDR3 protein: CASSLGVGNSPLHF; CDR3 DNA: TGTGCCAGCAGTCTCGGGGTTGGTAATTCACCCCTCCACTTT
clone size: NA; CDR3 length: 16; J gene: TRBJ1-5; V gene: TRBV2; D gene: NA; CDR3 protein: CASSEGWPGRSQPQHF; CDR3 DNA: TGTGCCAGCAGTGAAGGTTGGCCAGGGAGGTCGCAGCCCCAGCATTTT
clone size: NA; CDR3 length: 14; J gene: TRBJ1-5; V gene: TRBV28; D gene: NA; CDR3 protein: CASRDDYSNQPQHF; CDR3 DNA: TGTGCCAGCAGGGACGACTATAGCAATCAGCCCCAGCATTTT
clone size: NA; CDR3 length: 15; J gene: TRBJ2-7; V gene: TRBV27; D gene: NA; CDR3 protein: CASSSAGANSYEQYF; CDR3 DNA: TGTGCCAGCAGTTCGGCAGGGGCAAATAGTTACGAGCAGTACTTC
clone size: NA; CDR3 length: 14; J gene: TRBJ1-2; V gene: TRBV2; D gene: TRBD1; CDR3 protein: CASRVGQANYGYTF; CDR3 DNA: TGTGCCAGCAGAGTGGGACAGGCTAACTATGGCTACACCTTC
clone size: NA; CDR3 length: 15; J gene: TRBJ1-5; V gene: TRBV3-1/TRBV3-2; D gene: TRBD1; CDR3 protein: CASSQGTGYNQPQHF; CDR3 DNA: TGTGCCAGCAGCCAAGGGACAGGCTACAATCAGCCCCAGCATTTT
clone size: NA; CDR3 length: 16; J gene: TRBJ1-6; V gene: TRBV7-6; D gene: NA; CDR3 protein: CASSLVGGLFDSPLHF; CDR3 DNA: TGTGCCAGCAGCCTAGTGGGAGGTTTATTTGATTCACCCCTCCACTTT
clone size: NA; CDR3 length: 11; J gene: TRBJ1-2; V gene: TRBV7-8; D gene: TRBD1; CDR3 protein: CASSSDRVKFF; CDR3 DNA: TGTGCCAGCAGCTCAGACAGGGTGAAATTCTTC
clone size: NA; CDR3 length: 11; J gene: TRBJ2-5; V gene: TRBV9; D gene: NA; CDR3 protein: CASSSQETQYF; CDR3 DNA: TGTGCCAGCAGCTCGCAAGAGACCCAGTACTTC
clone size: NA; CDR3 length: 20; J gene: TRBJ2-5; V gene: TRBV5-5; D gene: TRBD2; CDR3 protein: CASSHRGLETSGAAGETQYF; CDR3 DNA: TGTGCCAGCAGCCACAGGGGGCTGGAGACTAGCGGGGCCGCGGGAGAGACCCAGTACTTC
clone size: once; CDR3 length: 13; J gene: TRBJ2-3; V gene: TRBV24-1; D gene: NA; CDR3 protein: CATSDGKGDTQYF; CDR3 DNA: TGTGCCACCAGTGACGGGAAGGGAGATACGCAGTATTTT
clone size: NA; CDR3 length: 17; J gene: TRBJ1-5; V gene: TRBV6-2/TRBV6-3; D gene: NA; CDR3 protein: CASSYSKYSGRGQPQHF; CDR3 DNA: TGTGCCAGCAGTTACTCGAAGTACTCTGGAAGGGGTCAGCCCCAGCATTTT
clone size: NA; CDR3 length: 13; J gene: TRBJ2-1; V gene: TRBV7-3; D gene: TRBD2; CDR3 protein: CASSFRGGDEQFF; CDR3 DNA: TGTGCCAGCAGCTTTCGGGGGGGCGATGAGCAGTTCTTC
clone size: NA; CDR3 length: 15; J gene: TRBJ2-1; V gene: TRBV6-1; D gene: TRBD1; CDR3 protein: CASSSGQGQGNEQFF; CDR3 DNA: TGTGCCAGCAGTTCGGGACAGGGGCAGGGCAATGAGCAGTTCTTC
clone size: NA; CDR3 length: 14; J gene: TRBJ1-5; V gene: TRBV2; D gene: NA; CDR3 protein: CASSATGGRQPQHF; CDR3 DNA: TGTGCCAGCAGCGCCACAGGTGGTCGGCAGCCCCAGCATTTT
clone size: NA; CDR3 length: 15; J gene: TRBJ2-7; V gene: TRBV3-1/TRBV3-2; D gene: NA; CDR3 protein: CASSQSRGATHEQYF; CDR3 DNA: TGTGCCAGCAGCCAAAGCCGGGGGGCCACCCACGAGCAGTACTTC
clone size: once; CDR3 length: 19; J gene: TRBJ2-3; V gene: TRBV10-3; D gene: TRBD2; CDR3 protein: CAISVVGLAGAQITDTQYF; CDR3 DNA: TGTGCCATCAGTGTAGTTGGACTAGCGGGGGCCCAGATCACAGATACGCAGTATTTT
clone size: NA; CDR3 length: 14; J gene: TRBJ2-5; V gene: TRBV5-4; D gene: TRBD2; CDR3 protein: CASSLGGGQETQYF; CDR3 DNA: TGTGCCAGCAGCCTTGGCGGGGGGCAAGAGACCCAGTACTTC
clone size: few; CDR3 length: 17; J gene: TRBJ1-6; V gene: TRBV4-1; D gene: NA; CDR3 protein: CASSQILRRGGGSPLHF; CDR3 DNA: TGCGCCAGCAGCCAGATTCTACGACGGGGAGGAGGTTCACCCCTCCACTTT
clone size: few; CDR3 length: 13; J gene: TRBJ1-6; V gene: TRBV7-3; D gene: NA; CDR3 protein: CASSQGPSSPLHF; CDR3 DNA: TGTGCCAGCAGTCAGGGCCCTAGTTCACCCCTCCACTTT
clone size: NA; CDR3 length: 15; J gene: TRBJ1-3; V gene: TRBV5-6; D gene: TRBD1; CDR3 protein: CASSLGQGVRNTIYF; CDR3 DNA: TGTGCCAGCAGCTTGGGACAGGGCGTTAGAAACACCATATATTTT
clone size: NA; CDR3 length: 16; J gene: TRBJ1-4; V gene: TRBV7-9; D gene: TRBD1; CDR3 protein: CASSPWTGRSNEKLFF; CDR3 DNA: TGTGCCAGCAGCCCTTGGACAGGGAGGTCAAATGAAAAACTGTTTTTT
clone size: NA; CDR3 length: 14; J gene: TRBJ1-2; V gene: TRBV7-8; D gene: NA; CDR3 protein: CASSLSEWDYGYTF; CDR3 DNA: TGTGCCAGCAGCTTAAGCGAGTGGGACTATGGCTACACCTTC
clone size: NA; CDR3 length: 11; J gene: TRBJ1-5; V gene: TRBV28; D gene: NA; CDR3 protein: CASSSYQPQHF; CDR3 DNA: TGTGCCAGCAGTTCGTATCAGCCCCAGCATTTT
clone size: once; CDR3 length: 13; J gene: TRBJ2-1; V gene: TRBV12-3/TRBV12-4; D gene: NA; CDR3 protein: CASSLRGNNEQFF; CDR3 DNA: TGTGCCAGCAGTTTACGGGGGAACAATGAGCAGTTCTTC
clone size: NA; CDR3 length: 14; J gene: TRBJ1-1; V gene: TRBV3-1/TRBV3-2; D gene: NA; CDR3 protein: CASSPSRRGSEAFF; CDR3 DNA: TGTGCCAGCAGCCCTAGTCGGCGGGGCAGTGAAGCTTTCTTT
clone size: NA; CDR3 length: 11; J gene: TRBJ1-1; V gene: TRBV20-1; D gene: NA; CDR3 protein: CSSGMNTEAFF; CDR3 DNA: TGCAGTTCCGGGATGAACACTGAAGCTTTCTTT